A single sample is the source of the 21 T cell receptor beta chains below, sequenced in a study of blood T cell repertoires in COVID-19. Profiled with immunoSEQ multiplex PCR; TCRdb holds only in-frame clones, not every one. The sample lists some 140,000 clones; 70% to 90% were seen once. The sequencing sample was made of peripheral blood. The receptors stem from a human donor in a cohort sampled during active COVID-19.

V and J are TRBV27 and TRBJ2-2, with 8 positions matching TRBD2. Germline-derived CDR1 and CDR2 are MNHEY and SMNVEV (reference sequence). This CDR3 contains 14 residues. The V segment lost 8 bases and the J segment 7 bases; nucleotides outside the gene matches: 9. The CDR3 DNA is TGTGCCAGCTCCCAGCCGGGGGGGGGCGGGGAGCTGTTTTTT. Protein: CASSQPGGGGELFF.

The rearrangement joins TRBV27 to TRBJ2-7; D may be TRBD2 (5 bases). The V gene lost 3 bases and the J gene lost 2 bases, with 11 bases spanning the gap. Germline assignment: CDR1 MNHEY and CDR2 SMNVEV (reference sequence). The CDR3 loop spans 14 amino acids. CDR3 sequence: CASSFGLEPYEQYF. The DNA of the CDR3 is TGTGCCAGCAGTTTTGGACTCGAACCCTACGAGCAGTACTTC.

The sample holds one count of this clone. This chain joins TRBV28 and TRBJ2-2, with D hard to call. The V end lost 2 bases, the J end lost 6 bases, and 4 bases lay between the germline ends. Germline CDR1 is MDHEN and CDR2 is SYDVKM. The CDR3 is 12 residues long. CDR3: CASSLRAGELFF. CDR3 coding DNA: TGTGCCAGCAGTTTACGGGCCGGGGAGCTGTTTTTT.

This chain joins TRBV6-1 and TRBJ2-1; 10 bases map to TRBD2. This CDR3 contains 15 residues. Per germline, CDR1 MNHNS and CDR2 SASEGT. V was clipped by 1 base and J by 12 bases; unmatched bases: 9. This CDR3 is CASSEGASGGSRQFF. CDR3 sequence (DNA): TGTGCCAGCAGTGAAGGTGCTAGCGGGGGCTCTCGGCAGTTCTTC.

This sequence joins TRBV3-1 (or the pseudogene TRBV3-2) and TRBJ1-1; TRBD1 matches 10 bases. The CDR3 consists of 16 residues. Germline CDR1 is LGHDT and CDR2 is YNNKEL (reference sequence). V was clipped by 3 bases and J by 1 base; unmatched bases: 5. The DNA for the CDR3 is TGTGCCAGCAGCCATCGACAGGGGGCAAGGAACACTGAAGCTTTCTTT. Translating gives CASSHRQGARNTEAFF.

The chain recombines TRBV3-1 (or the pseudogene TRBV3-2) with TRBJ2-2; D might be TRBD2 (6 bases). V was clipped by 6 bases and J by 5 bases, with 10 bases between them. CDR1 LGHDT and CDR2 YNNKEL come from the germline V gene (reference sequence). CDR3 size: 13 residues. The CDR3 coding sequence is TGTGCCAGCAGGGAGGGGTTTACCGGGGAGCTGTTTTTT. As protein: CASREGFTGELFF.

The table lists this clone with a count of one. The CDR3 nucleotides read TGTGCCAGCAGCTTGATGGGAGTCACTGAAGCTTTCTTT. This encodes CASSLMGVTEAFF. The chain uses TRBV7-3 and TRBJ1-1; D gene unclear. V lost 3 bases to trimming and J lost 4 bases, with 9 bases between them. The length of the CDR3 is 13 residues. The germline V gene encodes CDR1 SGHTA and CDR2 FQGTGA.

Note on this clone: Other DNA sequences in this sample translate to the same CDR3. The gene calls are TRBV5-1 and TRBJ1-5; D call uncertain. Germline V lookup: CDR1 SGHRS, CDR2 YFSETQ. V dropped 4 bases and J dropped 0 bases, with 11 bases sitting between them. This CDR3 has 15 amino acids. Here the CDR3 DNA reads TGCGCCAGCAGCCCCGGAGGCTATAGCAATCAGCCCCAGCATTTT. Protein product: CASSPGGYSNQPQHF.

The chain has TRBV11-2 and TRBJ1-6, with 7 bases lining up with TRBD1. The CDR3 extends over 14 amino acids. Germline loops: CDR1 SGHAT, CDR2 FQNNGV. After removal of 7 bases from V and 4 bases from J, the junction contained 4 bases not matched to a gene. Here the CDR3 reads CASTEDRYNSPLHF. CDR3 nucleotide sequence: TGTGCCAGCACCGAGGACAGGTATAATTCACCCCTCCACTTT.

CDR3 residues: CASSPILRQRTPSLPLHF. The CDR3 DNA sequence: TGTGCCAGCAGCCCAATCCTGAGACAGCGAACACCCTCGCTCCCCCTCCACTTT. This rearrangement joins TRBV7-8 to TRBJ1-6; D is possibly TRBD1 (5 bases). The V gene lost 5 bases and the J gene lost 13 bases, with 30 bases spanning the gap. The CDR3 is made up of 18 amino acids. CDR1 is SGHVS, CDR2 FQNEAQ, per germline.

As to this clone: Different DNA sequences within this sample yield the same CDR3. Here the CDR3 reads CASSPPGRGEQYF. The CDR3 DNA reads as TGTGCCAGCTCACCACCCGGGAGGGGGGAGCAGTACTTC. The chain joins TRBV18 to TRBJ2-7; 8 bases align to TRBD2. The germline V gene has CDR1 KGHSH and CDR2 LQKENI. The CDR3 has 13 amino acids. V was pared by 0 bases and J by 7 bases, with 2 bases of the junction left unmatched.

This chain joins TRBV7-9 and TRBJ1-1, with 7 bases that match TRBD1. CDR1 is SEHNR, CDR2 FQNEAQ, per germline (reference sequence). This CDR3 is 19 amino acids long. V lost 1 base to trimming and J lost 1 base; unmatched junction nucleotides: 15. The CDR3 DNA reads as TGTGCCAGCAGCTTAGGGAGGACAGGCCGATATAGTTGGAACACTGAAGCTTTCTTT. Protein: CASSLGRTGRYSWNTEAFF.

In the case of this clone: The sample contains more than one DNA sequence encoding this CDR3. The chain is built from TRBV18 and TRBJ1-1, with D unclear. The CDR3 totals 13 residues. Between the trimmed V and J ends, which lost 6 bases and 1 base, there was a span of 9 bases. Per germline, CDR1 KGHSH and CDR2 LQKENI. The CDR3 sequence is CASSPPGNTEAFF. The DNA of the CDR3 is TGTGCCAGCTCGCCCCCGGGGAACACTGAAGCTTTCTTT.

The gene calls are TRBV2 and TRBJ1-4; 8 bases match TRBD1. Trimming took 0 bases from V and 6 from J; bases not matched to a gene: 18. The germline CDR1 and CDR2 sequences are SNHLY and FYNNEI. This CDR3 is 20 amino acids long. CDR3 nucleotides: TGTGCCAGCAGTGAAGCGAGCAGGGGGCTTATTCCACTAGGTGATGAAAAACTGTTTTTT. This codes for CASSEASRGLIPLGDEKLFF.

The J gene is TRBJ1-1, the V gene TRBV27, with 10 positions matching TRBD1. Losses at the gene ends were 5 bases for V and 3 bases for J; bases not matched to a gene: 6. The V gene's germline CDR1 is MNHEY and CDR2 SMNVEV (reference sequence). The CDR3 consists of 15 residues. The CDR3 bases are TGTGCCAGCAGTCCAGGGACAGGGGTTGACACTGAAGCTTTCTTT. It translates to CASSPGTGVDTEAFF.

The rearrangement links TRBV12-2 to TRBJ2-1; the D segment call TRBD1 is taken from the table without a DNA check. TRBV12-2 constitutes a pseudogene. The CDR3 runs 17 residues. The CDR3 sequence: CASRLWLRGPTSNEQFF. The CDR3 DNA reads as TGTGCAAGTCGCTTGTGGTTGAGGGGGCCTACGTCCAATGAGCAGTTCTTC.

The chain's CDR3 is CAWSPVAGELFF. CDR3 DNA: TGTGCCTGGAGTCCTGTTGCCGGGGAGCTGTTTTTT. The V call is TRBV30, the J call TRBJ2-2; D is unclear. Germline lookup yields CDR1 GTSNPN and CDR2 SVGIG (reference sequence). The CDR3 runs 12 residues. The germline V and J ends were trimmed by 2 bases and 6 bases, with 7 bases remaining between them. The variable domain in full, with the rest retrieved from reference TRBV30 and TRBJ2-2, is SQTIHQWPATLVQPVGSPLSLECTVEGTSNPNLYWYRQAAGRGLQLLFYSVGIGQISSEVPQNLSASRPQDRQFILSSKKLLLSDSGFYLCAWSPVAGELFFGEGSRLTVL.

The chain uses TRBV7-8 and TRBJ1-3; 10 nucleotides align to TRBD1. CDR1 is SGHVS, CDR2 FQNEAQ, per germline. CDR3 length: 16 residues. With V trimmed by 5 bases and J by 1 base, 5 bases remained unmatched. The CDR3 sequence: CASSPRDRGSGNTIYF. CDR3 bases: TGTGCCAGCAGCCCTCGGGACAGGGGATCTGGAAACACCATATATTTT.

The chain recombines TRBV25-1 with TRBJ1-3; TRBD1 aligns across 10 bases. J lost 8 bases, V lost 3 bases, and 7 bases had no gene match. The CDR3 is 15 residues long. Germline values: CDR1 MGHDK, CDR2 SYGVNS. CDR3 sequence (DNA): TGTGCCAGCAGTGAGGCCGGGGACAGGGGAGACACCATATATTTT. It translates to CASSEAGDRGDTIYF.

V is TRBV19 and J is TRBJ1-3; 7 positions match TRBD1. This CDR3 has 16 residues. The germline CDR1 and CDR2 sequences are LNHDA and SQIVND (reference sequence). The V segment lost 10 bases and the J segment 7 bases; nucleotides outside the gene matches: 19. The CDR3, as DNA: TGTGCCACTCAAGGCGGGACAGCCTCCCCTCGGAACACCATATATTTT. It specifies CATQGGTASPRNTIYF.

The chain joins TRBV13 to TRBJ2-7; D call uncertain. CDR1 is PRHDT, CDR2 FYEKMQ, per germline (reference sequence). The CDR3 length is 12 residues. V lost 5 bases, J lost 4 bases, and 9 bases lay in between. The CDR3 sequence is CASSVRSYEQYF. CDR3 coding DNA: TGTGCCAGCAGCGTTCGGAGTTACGAGCAGTACTTC. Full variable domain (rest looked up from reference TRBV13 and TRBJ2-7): AAGVIQSPRHLIKEKRETATLKCYPIPRHDTVYWYQQGPGQDPQFLISFYEKMQSDKGSIPDRFSAQQFSDYHSELNMSSLELGDSALYFCASSVRSYEQYFGPGTRLTVT.